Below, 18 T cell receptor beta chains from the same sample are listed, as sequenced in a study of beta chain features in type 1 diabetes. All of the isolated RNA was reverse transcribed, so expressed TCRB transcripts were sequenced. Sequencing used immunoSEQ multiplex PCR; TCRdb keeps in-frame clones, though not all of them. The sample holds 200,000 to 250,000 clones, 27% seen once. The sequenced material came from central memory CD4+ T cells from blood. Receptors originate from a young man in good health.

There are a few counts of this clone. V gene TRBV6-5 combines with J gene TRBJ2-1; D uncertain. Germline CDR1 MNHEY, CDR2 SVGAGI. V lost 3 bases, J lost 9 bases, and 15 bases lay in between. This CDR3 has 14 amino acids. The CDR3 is CASSYSFVEVEQFF. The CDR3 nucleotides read TGTGCCAGCAGTTATTCTTTCGTAGAGGTTGAGCAGTTCTTC.

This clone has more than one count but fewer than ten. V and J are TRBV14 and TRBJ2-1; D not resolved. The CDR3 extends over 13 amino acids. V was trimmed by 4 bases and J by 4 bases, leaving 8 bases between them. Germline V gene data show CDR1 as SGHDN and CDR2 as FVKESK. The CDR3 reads CASSRALYNEQFF. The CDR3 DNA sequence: TGTGCCAGCAGCCGGGCCCTGTACAATGAGCAGTTCTTC.

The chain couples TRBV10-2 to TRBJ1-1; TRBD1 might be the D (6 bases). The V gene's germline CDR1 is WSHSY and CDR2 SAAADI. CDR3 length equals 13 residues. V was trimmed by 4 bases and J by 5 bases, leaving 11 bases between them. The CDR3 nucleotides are TGCGCCAGCAGTGGACAGGAACGGACTGAAGCTTTCTTT. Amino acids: CASSGQERTEAFF.

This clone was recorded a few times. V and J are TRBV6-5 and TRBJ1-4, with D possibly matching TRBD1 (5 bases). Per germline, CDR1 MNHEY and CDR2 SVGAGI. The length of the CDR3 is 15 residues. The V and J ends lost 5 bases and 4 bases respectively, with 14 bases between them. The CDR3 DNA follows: TGTGCCAGCAGTGCTAGGGGAAGCGGTAATGAAAAACTGTTTTTT. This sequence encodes CASSARGSGNEKLFF.

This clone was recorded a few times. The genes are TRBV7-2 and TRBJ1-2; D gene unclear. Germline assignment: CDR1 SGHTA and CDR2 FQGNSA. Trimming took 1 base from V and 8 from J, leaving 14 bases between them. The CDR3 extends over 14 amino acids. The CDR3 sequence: CASSLDGSIEGYTF. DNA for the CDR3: TGTGCCAGCAGCTTAGATGGTTCCATCGAGGGCTACACCTTC.

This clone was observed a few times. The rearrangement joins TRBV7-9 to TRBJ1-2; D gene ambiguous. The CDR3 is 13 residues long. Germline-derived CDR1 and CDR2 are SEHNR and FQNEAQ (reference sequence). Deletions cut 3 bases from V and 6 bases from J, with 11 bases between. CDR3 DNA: TGTGCCAGCAGCTTGTCACGGGATGATGGCTACACCTTC. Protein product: CASSLSRDDGYTF.

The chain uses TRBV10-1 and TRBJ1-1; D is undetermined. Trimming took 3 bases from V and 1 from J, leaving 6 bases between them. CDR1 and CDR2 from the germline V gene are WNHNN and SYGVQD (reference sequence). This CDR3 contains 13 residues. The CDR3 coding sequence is TGCGCCAGCAGTGAAATGAAGAACACTGAAGCTTTCTTT. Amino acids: CASSEMKNTEAFF.

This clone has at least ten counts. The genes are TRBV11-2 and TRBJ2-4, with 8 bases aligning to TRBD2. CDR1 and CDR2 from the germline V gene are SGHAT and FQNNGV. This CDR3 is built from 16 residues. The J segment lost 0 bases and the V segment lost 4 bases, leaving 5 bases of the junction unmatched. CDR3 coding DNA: TGTGCCAGCAGCTCCCCACTAGCGGCAGCCAAAAACATTCAGTACTTC. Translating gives CASSSPLAAAKNIQYF.

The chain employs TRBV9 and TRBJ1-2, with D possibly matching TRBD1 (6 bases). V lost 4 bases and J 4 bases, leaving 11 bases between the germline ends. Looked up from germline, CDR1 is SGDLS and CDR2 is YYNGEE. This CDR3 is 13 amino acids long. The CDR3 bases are TGTGCCAGCAGCCGGGACACTCCCTATGGCTACACCTTC. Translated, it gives CASSRDTPYGYTF.

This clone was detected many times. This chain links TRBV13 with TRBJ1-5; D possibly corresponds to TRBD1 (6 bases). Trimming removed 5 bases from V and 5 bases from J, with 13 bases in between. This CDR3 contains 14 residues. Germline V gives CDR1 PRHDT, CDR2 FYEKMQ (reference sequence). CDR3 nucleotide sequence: TGTGCCAGCAGCGTAAGGGGGGGCCATCAGCCCCAGCATTTT. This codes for CASSVRGGHQPQHF.

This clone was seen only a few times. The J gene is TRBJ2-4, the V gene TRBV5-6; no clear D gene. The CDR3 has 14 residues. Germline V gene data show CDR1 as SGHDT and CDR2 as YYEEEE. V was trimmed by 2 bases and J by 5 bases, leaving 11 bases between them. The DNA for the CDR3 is TGTGCCAGCAGCTTAGTCCCGGGCGAAAACATTCAGTACTTC. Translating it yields CASSLVPGENIQYF.

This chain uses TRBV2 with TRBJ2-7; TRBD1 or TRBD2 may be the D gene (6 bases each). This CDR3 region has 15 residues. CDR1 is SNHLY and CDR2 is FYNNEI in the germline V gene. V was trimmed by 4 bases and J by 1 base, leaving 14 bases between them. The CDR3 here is CASSGRGRVSYEQYF. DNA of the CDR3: TGTGCCAGCAGTGGACGGGGGCGAGTATCCTACGAGCAGTACTTC.

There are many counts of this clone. DNA for the CDR3: TGTGCCAGCAGCTCCCAATGGGATACGCAGTATTTT. It codes for CASSSQWDTQYF. V gene TRBV7-2 combines with J gene TRBJ2-3; no reliable D call. The CDR3 is 12 amino acids. V lost 4 bases, J lost 6 bases, and 8 bases lay in between. CDR1 and CDR2 from the germline V gene are SGHTA and FQGNSA.

The CDR3 region is CASSSAGREHTDTQYF. In nucleotides, the CDR3 is TGTGCCAGCAGCTCCGCCGGTCGAGAGCACACAGATACGCAGTATTTT. The chain carries TRBV7-2 and TRBJ2-3; no clear D gene. The CDR3 has 16 residues. V was pared by 4 bases and J by 2 bases, with 16 bases between. Germline V lookup: CDR1 SGHTA, CDR2 FQGNSA.

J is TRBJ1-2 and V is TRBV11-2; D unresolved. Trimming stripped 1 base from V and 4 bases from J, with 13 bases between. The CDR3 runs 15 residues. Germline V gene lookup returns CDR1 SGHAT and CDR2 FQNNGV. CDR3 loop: CASSLVGRKVYGYTF. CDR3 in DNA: TGTGCCAGCAGCTTAGTTGGCAGGAAAGTCTATGGCTACACCTTC.

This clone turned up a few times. CDR3 amino acids: CASSRSGGGYYEQYF. In nucleotides, the CDR3 is TGTGCCAGCAGCCGCTCTGGGGGAGGGTACTACGAGCAGTACTTC. The rearrangement links TRBV6-5 to TRBJ2-7; the match to TRBD2 covers 7 bases. From germline, CDR1 is MNHEY and CDR2 SVGAGI. CDR3 length: 15 residues. Trimming cost V 6 bases and J 3 bases; bases outside gene matches: 11.

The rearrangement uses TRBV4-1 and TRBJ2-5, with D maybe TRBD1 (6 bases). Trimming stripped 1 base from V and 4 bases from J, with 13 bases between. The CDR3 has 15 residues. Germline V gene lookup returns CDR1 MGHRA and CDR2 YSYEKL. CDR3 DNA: TGCGCCAGCAGCCAAGGAACGCCAGGGGCAGAGACCCAGTACTTC. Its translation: CASSQGTPGAETQYF.

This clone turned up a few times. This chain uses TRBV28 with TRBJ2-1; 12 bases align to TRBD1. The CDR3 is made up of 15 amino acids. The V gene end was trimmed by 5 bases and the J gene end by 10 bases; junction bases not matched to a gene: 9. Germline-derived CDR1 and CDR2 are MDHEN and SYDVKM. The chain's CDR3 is CASSPPGQGAGEQFF. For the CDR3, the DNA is TGTGCCAGCAGTCCCCCGGGACAGGGGGCTGGGGAGCAGTTCTTC.